The following is a TCR beta chain sequence with its context. The data were taken from a study of blood T cell repertoires in COVID-19. In the study overall: The United States, Italy and Spain supplied acute and convalescent COVID-19 samples.

Per the original data handling: Estimation of nucleated cell counts was performed using reference gene primer amplification. The repertoire was sequenced with immunoSEQ multiplex PCR; TCRdb's copy has only in-frame clones and lacks some. V and J calls and clone size are copied from that table; D and trimming were computed from the DNA. The sample lists 350,000 to 400,000 clones, approximately 93% occurring once. CDR1 is SGHVS, CDR2 FNYEAQ, per germline. CDR3 length: 17 amino acids. Trimming cost V 0 bases and J 0 bases, with 12 bases left between them. The chain recombines TRBV7-6 with TRBJ1-3, with D perhaps TRBD1 (5 bases). This TCR derives from a woman between 40 and 50 years old who had been exposed to COVID-19. Source material: PBMCs or T cells enriched from blood (not recorded which). The DNA of the CDR3 is TGTGCCAGCAGCTTAGCCTTTACAGGAAGCTCTGGAAACACCATATATTTT. This codes for CASSLAFTGSSGNTIYF.